This is a list of T cell receptor beta chains from one sample in a study of T cell responses to AZD1222 COVID-19 vaccine. Clones were read by immunoSEQ multiplex PCR, and TCRdb kept only the in-frame ones, dropping some. The data hold 150,000 or so clones, with about nine tenths observed a single time. This sample comprised peripheral blood, obtained on day 0 of AZD1222 vaccination. These receptors originate from an adult in good health. CDR3s include the opening cysteine and the closing phenylalanine or tryptophan. Each record gives: J gene, V gene, clone size, D gene, CDR3 DNA, CDR3 protein. A D gene is named only where the DNA matches it firmly. A clone size is listed for some rows: how often the clone was seen (once, few, many), or a class if it is expanded.

j_call: TRBJ2-1
v_call: TRBV20-1
clone_size: .
d_call: .
cdr3_nt: TGCAGTGCTAGTGCGGCGGGGCCTCGGGAGGAGCAGTTCTTC
cdr3_aa: CSASAAGPREEQFF

j_call: TRBJ1-4
v_call: TRBV18
clone_size: .
d_call: .
cdr3_nt: TGTGCCAGCTCACCTCAGGGACCAGCAACTAATGAAAAACTGTTTTTT
cdr3_aa: CASSPQGPATNEKLFF

j_call: TRBJ1-4
v_call: TRBV3-1/TRBV3-2
clone_size: .
d_call: .
cdr3_nt: TGTGCCAGCAGCCAAGATCAGGAAAAACTGTTTTTT
cdr3_aa: CASSQDQEKLFF

j_call: TRBJ1-5
v_call: TRBV7-9
clone_size: .
d_call: .
cdr3_nt: TGTGCCAGCAGCTGGGCGGGGGGAGGTCAGCCCCAGCATTTT
cdr3_aa: CASSWAGGGQPQHF

j_call: TRBJ2-7
v_call: TRBV2
clone_size: .
d_call: TRBD2
cdr3_nt: TGTGCCAGCAGGGCGGGGCTGATAAGACTAGCACTTACCTACGAGCAGTACTTC
cdr3_aa: CASRAGLIRLALTYEQYF

j_call: TRBJ1-2
v_call: TRBV5-4
clone_size: .
d_call: .
cdr3_nt: TGTGCCAGCAGCTTGGTACAGGACTATGGCTACACCTTC
cdr3_aa: CASSLVQDYGYTF

j_call: TRBJ1-4
v_call: TRBV6-5
clone_size: .
d_call: TRBD1
cdr3_nt: TGTGCCAGCAGTTCAGGGGGCGCTTCAAAAGAAAAACTGTTTTTT
cdr3_aa: CASSSGGASKEKLFF

j_call: TRBJ1-5
v_call: TRBV19
clone_size: .
d_call: TRBD1
cdr3_nt: TGTGCCAGTAGTGCCGACAGGGGGCCTCAGCCCCAGCATTTT
cdr3_aa: CASSADRGPQPQHF

j_call: TRBJ1-5
v_call: TRBV7-8
clone_size: .
d_call: .
cdr3_nt: TGTGCCAGCAGCTTAAACCCTATCGGGGCTAGCGGCAATCAGCCCCAGCATTTT
cdr3_aa: CASSLNPIGASGNQPQHF

j_call: TRBJ1-1
v_call: TRBV7-7
clone_size: .
d_call: .
cdr3_nt: TGTGCCAGCAGCTTAGACAGAAACACTGAAGCTTTCTTT
cdr3_aa: CASSLDRNTEAFF

j_call: TRBJ2-5
v_call: TRBV5-1
clone_size: .
d_call: .
cdr3_nt: TGCGCCAGCAGCCAGCAAGAGACCCAGTACTTC
cdr3_aa: CASSQQETQYF

j_call: TRBJ2-1
v_call: TRBV3-1/TRBV3-2
clone_size: .
d_call: .
cdr3_nt: TGTGCCAGCAGCCCCCGGGGAGCGAAAAATGAGCAGTTCTTC
cdr3_aa: CASSPRGAKNEQFF

j_call: TRBJ2-5
v_call: TRBV10-2
clone_size: .
d_call: TRBD1
cdr3_nt: TGCGCCAGCAATATCAGGGGGCCGAAGGAGACCCAGTACTTC
cdr3_aa: CASNIRGPKETQYF

j_call: TRBJ1-2
v_call: TRBV6-5
clone_size: .
d_call: .
cdr3_nt: TGTGCCAGCAGTTCTTTTGCGGCGGAGGACTATGGCTACACCTTC
cdr3_aa: CASSSFAAEDYGYTF

j_call: TRBJ2-1
v_call: TRBV7-8
clone_size: once
d_call: TRBD2
cdr3_nt: TGTGCCAGCAGGCAATCGGCGGGACTAGCAAACAATGAGCAGTTCTTC
cdr3_aa: CASRQSAGLANNEQFF

j_call: TRBJ1-5
v_call: TRBV19
clone_size: once
d_call: .
cdr3_nt: TGTGCCAGTAGTATAGCTCAACAGCCCCAGCATTTT
cdr3_aa: CASSIAQQPQHF

j_call: TRBJ2-1
v_call: TRBV5-1
clone_size: few
d_call: .
cdr3_nt: TGCGCCAGCAGCTTGACGCTGAGCTCCTACAATGAGCAGTTCTTC
cdr3_aa: CASSLTLSSYNEQFF

j_call: TRBJ2-3
v_call: TRBV6-6
clone_size: .
d_call: .
cdr3_nt: TGTGCCAGCACATTGGCAACTAGCACAGATACGCAGTATTTT
cdr3_aa: CASTLATSTDTQYF

j_call: TRBJ1-1
v_call: TRBV6-5
clone_size: once
d_call: .
cdr3_nt: TGTGCCAGCAGTTACCCCGACATAGAAGCTTTCTTT
cdr3_aa: CASSYPDIEAFF

j_call: TRBJ1-1
v_call: TRBV19
clone_size: .
d_call: TRBD1
cdr3_nt: TGTGCCAGTAACGACAGGGGGATCACTGAAGCTTTCTTT
cdr3_aa: CASNDRGITEAFF

j_call: TRBJ2-3
v_call: TRBV10-3
clone_size: .
d_call: .
cdr3_nt: TGTGCCACCCAGAAGGTAGGAGCAAACACAGATACGCAGTATTTT
cdr3_aa: CATQKVGANTDTQYF

j_call: TRBJ1-1
v_call: TRBV5-6
clone_size: .
d_call: .
cdr3_nt: TGTGCCAGCAGCTTGATTAGGGGGATCAACACTGAAGCTTTCTTT
cdr3_aa: CASSLIRGINTEAFF

j_call: TRBJ1-2
v_call: TRBV7-9
clone_size: .
d_call: .
cdr3_nt: TGTGCCAGCAGCCATCATACAGGGTCTAACTATGGCTACACCTTC
cdr3_aa: CASSHHTGSNYGYTF

j_call: TRBJ1-5
v_call: TRBV3-1/TRBV3-2
clone_size: .
d_call: .
cdr3_nt: TGTGCCCTAGACCCACTCGGGTCCTCGATCGTTTATCAGCCCCAGCATTTT
cdr3_aa: CALDPLGSSIVYQPQHF

j_call: TRBJ1-1
v_call: TRBV4-2
clone_size: .
d_call: .
cdr3_nt: TGTGCCAGCAGCCAGGAGGGACGGGGAACTGAAGCTTTCTTT
cdr3_aa: CASSQEGRGTEAFF

j_call: TRBJ2-5
v_call: TRBV7-7
clone_size: .
d_call: .
cdr3_nt: TGTGCCAGCAGCTTAGCTGGGGGAAAGGGGGAGACCCAGTACTTC
cdr3_aa: CASSLAGGKGETQYF

j_call: TRBJ2-3
v_call: TRBV7-6
clone_size: few
d_call: TRBD1
cdr3_nt: TGTGCCAGCAGCTTTGGACAGGAGTCCACAGATACGCAGTATTTT
cdr3_aa: CASSFGQESTDTQYF

j_call: TRBJ2-1
v_call: TRBV13
clone_size: .
d_call: .
cdr3_nt: TGTGCCAGCAGCCGGGGAGGCAATGAGCAGTTCTTC
cdr3_aa: CASSRGGNEQFF

j_call: TRBJ1-1
v_call: TRBV28
clone_size: .
d_call: .
cdr3_nt: TGTGCCAGCAGTTTCGGGGGGGCCCCTGAAGCTTTCTTT
cdr3_aa: CASSFGGAPEAFF

j_call: TRBJ1-2
v_call: TRBV5-1
clone_size: .
d_call: .
cdr3_nt: TGCGCCAGCAGCTATGACAGCTCCTATGGCTACACCTTC
cdr3_aa: CASSYDSSYGYTF

j_call: TRBJ1-5
v_call: TRBV7-9
clone_size: .
d_call: .
cdr3_nt: TGTGCCAGCAGCCCCTCTGGTTGGCAGGCGAATCAGCCCCAGCATTTT
cdr3_aa: CASSPSGWQANQPQHF

j_call: TRBJ1-3
v_call: TRBV6-7
clone_size: .
d_call: .
cdr3_nt: TGTGCCAGCAGTTACCCTGACCCCTCTGGAAACACCATATATTTT
cdr3_aa: CASSYPDPSGNTIYF

j_call: TRBJ1-3
v_call: TRBV5-1
clone_size: .
d_call: .
cdr3_nt: TGCGCCAGCCAGCTAATACAGGGCGTTGGAAACACCATATATTTT
cdr3_aa: CASQLIQGVGNTIYF

j_call: TRBJ1-4
v_call: TRBV6-5
clone_size: .
d_call: .
cdr3_nt: TGTGCCAGCAGGGATGGACACGGCGGGTATGAAAAACTGTTTTTT
cdr3_aa: CASRDGHGGYEKLFF

j_call: TRBJ1-6
v_call: TRBV6-2/TRBV6-3
clone_size: .
d_call: .
cdr3_nt: TGTGCCAGCAGTTGGAGGCGCGAAAATTCACCCCTCCACTTT
cdr3_aa: CASSWRRENSPLHF

j_call: TRBJ2-4
v_call: TRBV5-1
clone_size: .
d_call: .
cdr3_nt: TGCGCCAGCAGAGACCCCGGGGACAAAAACATTCAGTACTTC
cdr3_aa: CASRDPGDKNIQYF

j_call: TRBJ2-7
v_call: TRBV10-3
clone_size: .
d_call: .
cdr3_nt: TGTGCCATCAGTGAGTCGGGGCAGGGCGGGTACGAGCAGTACTTC
cdr3_aa: CAISESGQGGYEQYF

j_call: TRBJ1-2
v_call: TRBV7-9
clone_size: .
d_call: .
cdr3_nt: TGTGCCAGCAGCTTCCGGGGGGATGGCTACACCTTC
cdr3_aa: CASSFRGDGYTF

j_call: TRBJ1-4
v_call: TRBV5-1
clone_size: once
d_call: TRBD1
cdr3_nt: TGCGCCAGCAGCACCAGGGGGACATCAGATGAAAAACTGTTTTTT
cdr3_aa: CASSTRGTSDEKLFF

j_call: TRBJ1-4
v_call: TRBV10-3
clone_size: few
d_call: .
cdr3_nt: TGTGCCATCTCGACGGAACTCGGTGAAAAACTGTTTTTT
cdr3_aa: CAISTELGEKLFF

j_call: TRBJ1-2
v_call: TRBV9
clone_size: few
d_call: TRBD1
cdr3_nt: TGTGCCAGCAGCGTAGATGGGGGACAGAATGGCTACACCTTC
cdr3_aa: CASSVDGGQNGYTF

j_call: TRBJ1-5
v_call: TRBV3-1/TRBV3-2
clone_size: .
d_call: .
cdr3_nt: TGTGCCAGCAGCCAGGGGGCAGGCAATCAGCCCCAGCATTTT
cdr3_aa: CASSQGAGNQPQHF

j_call: TRBJ1-5
v_call: TRBV6-2/TRBV6-3
clone_size: .
d_call: .
cdr3_nt: TGTGCCAGCAGTTACTCGGGGGGCGTAGGTCAGCCCCAGCATTTT
cdr3_aa: CASSYSGGVGQPQHF

j_call: TRBJ1-2
v_call: TRBV7-9
clone_size: .
d_call: TRBD1
cdr3_nt: TGTGCCAGCAGCCTGGGACAGGGCACAGGCTACACCTTC
cdr3_aa: CASSLGQGTGYTF

j_call: TRBJ2-5
v_call: TRBV3-1/TRBV3-2
clone_size: .
d_call: TRBD2
cdr3_nt: TGTGCCAGCAGCCGCCGTAGCGGGGGGGCCGGGGAGACCCAGTACTTC
cdr3_aa: CASSRRSGGAGETQYF

j_call: TRBJ2-3
v_call: TRBV9
clone_size: .
d_call: TRBD1
cdr3_nt: TGTGCCAGCAGCGTAGAGGACAGGCTTACAGATACGCAGTATTTT
cdr3_aa: CASSVEDRLTDTQYF

j_call: TRBJ1-2
v_call: TRBV27
clone_size: .
d_call: TRBD1
cdr3_nt: TGTGCCAGCAGTTGGGGACAGACTTATGGCTACACCTTC
cdr3_aa: CASSWGQTYGYTF

j_call: TRBJ1-5
v_call: TRBV27
clone_size: .
d_call: .
cdr3_nt: TGTGCCAGCAGGGGGGGGACCCAGCATTTT
cdr3_aa: CASRGGTQHF

j_call: TRBJ1-1
v_call: TRBV7-9
clone_size: .
d_call: .
cdr3_nt: TGTGCCAGCAGCTTAGTACGGCAAAACACTGAAGCTTTCTTT
cdr3_aa: CASSLVRQNTEAFF

j_call: TRBJ1-6
v_call: TRBV7-8
clone_size: .
d_call: .
cdr3_nt: TGTGCCAGCAGCTTAGCAAGTTTCGGGACCCGGGGCTCACCCCTCCACTTT
cdr3_aa: CASSLASFGTRGSPLHF

j_call: TRBJ1-2
v_call: TRBV9
clone_size: .
d_call: .
cdr3_nt: TGTGCCAGCAGCGTATTAGGGAGGGATGGCTACACCTTC
cdr3_aa: CASSVLGRDGYTF

j_call: TRBJ1-6
v_call: TRBV4-1
clone_size: .
d_call: .
cdr3_nt: TGCGCCAGCAGCCAAGGATCGGGGATTGGGGCTTCACCCCTCCACTTT
cdr3_aa: CASSQGSGIGASPLHF